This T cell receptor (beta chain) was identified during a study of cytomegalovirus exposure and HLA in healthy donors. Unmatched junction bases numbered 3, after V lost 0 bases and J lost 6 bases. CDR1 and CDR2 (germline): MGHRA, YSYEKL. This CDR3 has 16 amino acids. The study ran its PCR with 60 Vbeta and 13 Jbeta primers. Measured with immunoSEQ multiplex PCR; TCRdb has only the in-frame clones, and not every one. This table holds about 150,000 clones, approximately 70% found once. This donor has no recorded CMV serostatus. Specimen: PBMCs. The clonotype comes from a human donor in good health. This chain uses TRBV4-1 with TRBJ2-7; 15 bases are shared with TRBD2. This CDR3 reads CASSQDLGLAGGEQYF. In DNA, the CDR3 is TGCGCCAGCAGCCAAGATCTGGGACTAGCGGGAGGCGAGCAGTACTTC.